This TCR beta chain was sequenced for a study of CD8 T cells in ankylosing spondylitis. One entry per CDR3 protein results from TCRdb running MiXCR on the 5' RACE reads. The sample carries 100,000 to 150,000 distinct CDR3 sequences, approximately 15% recorded once. Regarding the study as a whole: According to the report, clones linked to the disease were significantly enriched in matched synovial fluid samples taken from ankylosing spondylitis patients.

A few counts support this clonotype. Antigen specificity is unknown. Per germline, CDR1 MGHRA and CDR2 YSYEKL. Trimming at V came to 3 bases and at J to 4 bases, leaving 6 bases not matched to a gene. The CDR3 has 15 residues. The genes are TRBV4-1 and TRBJ2-1, with 7 nucleotides matching TRBD2. The sample was blood, either unsorted or a sorted T cell fraction (not recorded which). This clonotype originated in a female donor with ankylosing spondylitis or in good health (not recorded which). The CDR3 reads CASSQQAGVYNEQFF. The DNA of the CDR3 is TGCGCCAGCAGCCAGCAGGCGGGAGTATACAATGAGCAGTTCTTC.